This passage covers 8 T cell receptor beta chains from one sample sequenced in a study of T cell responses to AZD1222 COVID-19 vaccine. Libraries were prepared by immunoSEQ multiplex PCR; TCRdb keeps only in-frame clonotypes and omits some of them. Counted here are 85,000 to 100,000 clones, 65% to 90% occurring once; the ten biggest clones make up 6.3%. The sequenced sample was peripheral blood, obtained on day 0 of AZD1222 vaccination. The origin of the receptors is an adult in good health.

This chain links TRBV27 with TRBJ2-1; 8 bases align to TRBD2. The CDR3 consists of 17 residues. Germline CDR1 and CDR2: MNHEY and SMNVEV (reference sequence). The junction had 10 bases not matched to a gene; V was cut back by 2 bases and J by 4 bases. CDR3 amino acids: CASSLDQLAGTYNEQFF. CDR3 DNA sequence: TGTGCCAGCAGTTTAGATCAATTAGCGGGGACGTACAATGAGCAGTTCTTC.

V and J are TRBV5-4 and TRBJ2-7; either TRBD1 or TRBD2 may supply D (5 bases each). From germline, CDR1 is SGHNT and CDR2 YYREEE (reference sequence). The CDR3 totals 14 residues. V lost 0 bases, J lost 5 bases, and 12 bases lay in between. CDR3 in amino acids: CASSLAGRTNEQYF. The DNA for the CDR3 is TGTGCCAGCAGCTTGGCGGGGCGTACGAACGAGCAGTACTTC.

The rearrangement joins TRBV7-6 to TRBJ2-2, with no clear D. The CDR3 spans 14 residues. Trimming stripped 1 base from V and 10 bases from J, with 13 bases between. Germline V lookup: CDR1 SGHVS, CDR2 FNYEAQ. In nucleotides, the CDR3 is TGTGCCAGCAGCTTAGAATCCGTCAGTGCGGAGCTGTTTTTT. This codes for CASSLESVSAELFF.

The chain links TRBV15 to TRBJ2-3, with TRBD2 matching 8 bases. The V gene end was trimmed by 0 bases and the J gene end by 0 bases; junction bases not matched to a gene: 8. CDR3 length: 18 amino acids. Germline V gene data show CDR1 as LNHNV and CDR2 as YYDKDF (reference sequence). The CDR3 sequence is CATSRDRGAGASTDTQYF. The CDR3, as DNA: TGTGCCACCAGCAGAGATAGGGGAGCGGGGGCCAGCACAGATACGCAGTATTTT.

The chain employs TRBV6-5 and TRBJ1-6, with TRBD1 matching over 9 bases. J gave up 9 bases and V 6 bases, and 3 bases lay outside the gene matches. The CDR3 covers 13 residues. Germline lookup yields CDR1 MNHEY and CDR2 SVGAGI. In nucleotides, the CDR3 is TGTGCCAGCAGGGGACAGGGAGGTTCACCCCTCCACTTT. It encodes CASRGQGGSPLHF.

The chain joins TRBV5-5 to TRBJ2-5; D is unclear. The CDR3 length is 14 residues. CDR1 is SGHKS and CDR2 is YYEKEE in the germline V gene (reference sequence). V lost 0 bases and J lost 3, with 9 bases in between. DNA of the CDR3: TGTGCCAGCAGCTTGGCCCAGGACGAAGAGACCCAGTACTTC. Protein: CASSLAQDEETQYF.

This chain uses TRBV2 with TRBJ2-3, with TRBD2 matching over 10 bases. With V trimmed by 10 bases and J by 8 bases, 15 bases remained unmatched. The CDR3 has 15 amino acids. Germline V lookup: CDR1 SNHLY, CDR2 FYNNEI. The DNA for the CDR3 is TGTGCCACCTCCCCGACTAGCGGGCCCCAATCTACGCAGTATTTT. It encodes CATSPTSGPQSTQYF.

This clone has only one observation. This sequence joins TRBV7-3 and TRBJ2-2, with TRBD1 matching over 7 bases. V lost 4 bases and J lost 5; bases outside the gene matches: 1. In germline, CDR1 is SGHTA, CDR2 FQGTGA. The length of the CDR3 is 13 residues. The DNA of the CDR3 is TGTGCCAGCAGCTCACAGGGGACCGGGGAGCTGTTTTTT. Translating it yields CASSSQGTGELFF. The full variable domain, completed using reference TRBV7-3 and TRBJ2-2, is GAGVSQTPSNKVTEKGKYVELRCDPISGHTALYWYRQSLGQGPEFLIYFQGTGAADDSGLPNDRFFAVRPEGSVSTLKIQRTERGDSAVYLCASSSQGTGELFFGEGSRLTVL.